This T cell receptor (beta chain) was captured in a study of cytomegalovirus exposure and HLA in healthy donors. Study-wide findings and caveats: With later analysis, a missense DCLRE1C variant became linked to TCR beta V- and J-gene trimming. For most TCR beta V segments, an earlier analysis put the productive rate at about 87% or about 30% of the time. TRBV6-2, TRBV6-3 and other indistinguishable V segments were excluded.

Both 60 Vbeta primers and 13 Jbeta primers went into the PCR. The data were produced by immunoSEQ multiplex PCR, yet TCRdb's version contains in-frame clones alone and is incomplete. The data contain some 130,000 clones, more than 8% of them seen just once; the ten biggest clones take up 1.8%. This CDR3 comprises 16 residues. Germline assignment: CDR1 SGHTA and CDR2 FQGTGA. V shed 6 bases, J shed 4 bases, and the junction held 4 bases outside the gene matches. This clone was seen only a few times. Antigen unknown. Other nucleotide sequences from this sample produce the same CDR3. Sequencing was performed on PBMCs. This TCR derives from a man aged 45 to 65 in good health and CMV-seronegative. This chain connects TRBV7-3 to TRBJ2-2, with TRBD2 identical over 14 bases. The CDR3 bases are TGTGCCAGCAGTCTAGGACTAGCGGGAGGCACCGGGGAGCTGTTTTTT. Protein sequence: CASSLGLAGGTGELFF.